One sample yielded the 14 T cell receptor beta chains listed below, sequenced in a study of CD8 T cells in ankylosing spondylitis. MiXCR, applied by TCRdb to the 5' RACE reads, yields one record per CDR3 protein. The profile shows fewer than 200,000 distinct CDR3 sequences, 15% to 20% of them singletons. Sequencing was done on a sample of blood, either unsorted or a sorted T cell fraction (not recorded which). The receptors come from a male donor aged 10 to 30 with ankylosing spondylitis or in good health (not recorded which).

The J gene is TRBJ2-3, the V gene TRBV20-1, with 10 bases fitting TRBD1. Per the germline V gene, CDR1 is DFQATT and CDR2 is SNEGSKA (reference sequence). The CDR3 extends over 16 amino acids. V trimming: 7 bases; J trimming: 4 bases; junction bases outside the gene matches: 14. Here the CDR3 reads CSVPLRDRGIPDTQYF. For the CDR3, the DNA is TGCAGTGTCCCCCTCCGGGACAGGGGAATCCCAGATACGCAGTATTTT.

This clonotype appeared many times. The chain couples TRBV12-3 or TRBV12-4 to TRBJ1-5; D may be TRBD1 (5 bases). This CDR3 is 16 amino acids long. The germline V and J ends were trimmed by 6 bases and 5 bases, with 20 bases remaining between them. CDR3 nucleotides: TGTGCCAGCAGAATTTCGGGTAGGGGAGTGGATCAGCCCCAGCATTTT. Translation gives CASRISGRGVDQPQHF.

This clonotype came up many times. The chain links TRBV18 to TRBJ1-2, with no clear D. The CDR3 consists of 13 residues. The V and J ends lost 0 bases and 7 bases respectively, with 9 bases between them. The germline V gene has CDR1 KGHSH and CDR2 LQKENI. The CDR3 DNA reads as TGTGCCAGCTCACCACCGACCGGTTCTGGCTACACCTTC. This encodes CASSPPTGSGYTF.

J is TRBJ2-4 and V is TRBV29-1; D is unresolved. The CDR3 loop spans 11 amino acids. The V end lost 4 bases, the J end lost 9 bases, and 10 bases lay between the germline ends. Germline assignment: CDR1 SQVTM and CDR2 ANQGSEA. CDR3 in DNA: TGCAGCGTTGTCAATAGAGCCATTCAGTACTTC. This encodes CSVVNRAIQYF. Combining the CDR3 with reference TRBV29-1 and TRBJ2-4 gives the whole variable domain SAVISQKPSRDICQRGTSLTIQCQVDSQVTMMFWYRQQPGQSLTLIATANQGSEATYESGFVIDKFPISRPNLTFSTLTVSNMSPEDSSIYLCSVVNRAIQYFGAGTRLSVL.

This clonotype was seen ten or more times. This chain joins TRBV12-3 or TRBV12-4 and TRBJ2-1; TRBD2 is a possible D gene (5 bases). The V gene lost 3 bases and the J gene lost 4 bases, with 13 bases spanning the gap. CDR3 length equals 15 residues. CDR3: CASSFRGNRYNEQFF. The CDR3 nucleotides read TGTGCCAGCAGTTTTAGAGGGAATAGGTACAATGAGCAGTTCTTC.

Ten or more counts support this clonotype. The J gene is TRBJ2-6, the V gene TRBV5-1; D gene unclear. The V gene's germline CDR1 is SGHRS and CDR2 YFSETQ. The V and J ends lost 5 bases and 0 bases respectively, with 6 bases between them. The CDR3 is 14 amino acids. The CDR3 region has the DNA TGCGCCAGCAGAGGGTACTCTGGGGCCAACGTCCTGACTTTC. The encoded protein is CASRGYSGANVLTF.

This clonotype was picked up many times. The chain recombines TRBV4-3 with TRBJ2-7; D is unresolved. The germline V gene encodes CDR1 LGHNA and CDR2 YSLEER. The CDR3 contains 13 residues. The V end lost 2 bases, the J end lost 3 bases, and 8 bases lay between the germline ends. CDR3 coding DNA: TGCGCCAGCAGCCAATCGGTCCACTACGAGCAGTACTTC. This sequence encodes CASSQSVHYEQYF.

The V and J genes are TRBV5-5 and TRBJ2-1, with D perhaps TRBD1 or TRBD2 (5 bases each). This CDR3 spans 15 amino acids. Trimming left V 0 bases short and J 6 bases short, with 13 bases between. Germline V gene data show CDR1 as SGHKS and CDR2 as YYEKEE (reference sequence). As DNA, the CDR3 is TGTGCCAGCAGCTTGGAGGGACGATGGGCCAATGAGCAGTTCTTC. Residues: CASSLEGRWANEQFF.

The chain couples TRBV9 to TRBJ2-2, with D unresolved. This CDR3 has 16 amino acids. Germline CDR1 is SGDLS and CDR2 is YYNGEE. V lost 4 bases and J 2 bases, leaving 15 bases between the germline ends. This CDR3 reads CASSLHGRPNTGELFF. The DNA for the CDR3 is TGTGCCAGCAGCCTCCACGGTCGGCCAAACACCGGGGAGCTGTTTTTT.

The chain carries TRBV6-5 and TRBJ2-1, with TRBD1 matching 9 bases. Looked up from germline, CDR1 is MNHEY and CDR2 is SVGAGI. Trimming took 8 bases from V and 1 from J; bases not matched to a gene: 9. CDR3 length: 16 residues. CDR3 nucleotides: TGTGCCAGCCGGAGGACAGGGGCAAGGTCCTACAATGAGCAGTTCTTC. Protein sequence: CASRRTGARSYNEQFF.

Ten or more counts support this clonotype. This sequence joins TRBV29-1 and TRBJ1-2; D may be TRBD1 (5 bases). With 1 base removed from V and 7 bases from J, the gap between germline ends came to 10 bases. The CDR3 is 12 residues long. The germline CDR1 and CDR2 sequences are SQVTM and ANQGSEA. In DNA, the CDR3 is TGCAGCGTTGAAGGGGGAGGGGCTGGCTACACCTTC. Translating it yields CSVEGGGAGYTF.

The rearrangement links TRBV20-1 to TRBJ2-1; 7 nucleotides match TRBD2. The CDR3 length is 15 residues. CDR1 and CDR2 (germline): DFQATT, SNEGSKA (reference sequence). Losses at the gene ends were 7 bases for V and 2 bases for J; bases not matched to a gene: 11. CDR3: CSGQPLAETYNEQFF. Here the CDR3 DNA reads TGCAGTGGCCAGCCCCTAGCGGAGACCTACAATGAGCAGTTCTTC.

This clonotype was detected many times. The chain joins TRBV27 to TRBJ2-2, with a possible D match to TRBD2 (5 bases). This CDR3 is 16 amino acids long. Trimming stripped 6 bases from V and 0 bases from J, with 14 bases between. Per germline, CDR1 MNHEY and CDR2 SMNVEV (reference sequence). CDR3 nucleotides: TGTGCCAGCAGCTCCGGACTCTCCCCGAACACCGGGGAGCTGTTTTTT. This sequence encodes CASSSGLSPNTGELFF.

The table lists this clonotype with many counts. The chain couples TRBV6-2 or TRBV6-3 to TRBJ2-1, with D perhaps matching TRBD1 (5 bases). V lost 2 bases and J 6 bases, leaving 17 bases between the germline ends. CDR3 length: 16 amino acids. The V gene's germline CDR1 is MNHEY and CDR2 SVGEGT. This CDR3 reads CASSYSSLTVFNEQFF. As DNA, the CDR3 is TGTGCCAGCAGTTACAGCTCCTTGACAGTCTTCAATGAGCAGTTCTTC.